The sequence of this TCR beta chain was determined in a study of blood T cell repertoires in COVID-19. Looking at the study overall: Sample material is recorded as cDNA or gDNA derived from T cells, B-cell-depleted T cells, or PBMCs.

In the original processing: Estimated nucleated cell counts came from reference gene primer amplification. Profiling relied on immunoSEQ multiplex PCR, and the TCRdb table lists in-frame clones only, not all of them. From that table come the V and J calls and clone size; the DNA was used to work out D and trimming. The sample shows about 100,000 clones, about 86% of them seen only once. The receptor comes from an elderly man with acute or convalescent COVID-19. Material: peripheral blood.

CDR3 region: CATSRDRAKETQYF. CDR3 DNA: TGTGCCACCAGCAGGGACAGGGCCAAAGAGACCCAGTACTTC. V gene TRBV15 combines with J gene TRBJ2-5; 8 bases match TRBD1. J was trimmed by 3 bases and V by 3 bases; bases with no gene match: 3. The germline CDR1 and CDR2 sequences are LNHNV and YYDKDF (reference sequence). CDR3 size: 14 residues.